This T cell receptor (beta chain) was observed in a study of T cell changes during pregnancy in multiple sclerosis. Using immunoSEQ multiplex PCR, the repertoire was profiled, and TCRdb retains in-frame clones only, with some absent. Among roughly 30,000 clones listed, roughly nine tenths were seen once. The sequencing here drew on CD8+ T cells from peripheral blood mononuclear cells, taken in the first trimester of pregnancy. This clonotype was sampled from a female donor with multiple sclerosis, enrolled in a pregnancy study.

CDR3 sequence reads: CASSKEKGGNQPQHF. In nucleotides, the CDR3 is TGTGCCAGCAGCAAAGAAAAGGGGGGCAATCAGCCCCAGCATTTT. V usage is TRBV21-1 and J usage is TRBJ1-5; the table's D call, TRBD1, has no DNA check behind it. TRBV21-1 is a pseudogene. The CDR3 is 15 residues long.